These 30 T cell receptor beta chains were sequenced from one sample in a study of OX40 agonist ivuxolimab in advanced cancers. Sequenced by immunoSEQ multiplex PCR; TCRdb stores in-frame clones only, minus some. The sample lists 66,000 or so clones; around 82% were seen once. Material: CD4+ or CD8+ T cells sorted from blood, obtained in a trial of the OX40 agonist ivuxolimab. These receptors came from an adult with an advanced solid tumor such as melanoma, head and neck, liver or kidney cancer.

V and J are TRBV7-6 and TRBJ2-1, with unresolved D. V lost 2 bases to trimming and J lost 8 bases, with 19 bases between them. The CDR3 contains 16 residues. Germline CDR1 is SGHVS and CDR2 is FNYEAQ. This chain's CDR3 is CASSLLIANANYEQFF. As DNA, the CDR3 is TGTGCCAGCAGCTTATTAATTGCAAACGCCAACTATGAGCAGTTCTTC. Combining the CDR3 with reference TRBV7-6 and TRBJ2-1 gives the whole variable domain GAGVSQSPRYKVTKRGQDVALRCDPISGHVSLYWYRQALGQGPEFLTYFNYEAQQDKSGLPNDRFSAERPEGSISTLTIQRTEQRDSAMYRCASSLLIANANYEQFFGPGTRLTVL.

The genes are TRBV6-6 and TRBJ1-2; 8 nucleotides agree with TRBD1. Germline V gene sequence: CDR1 MNHNY, CDR2 SVGAGI (reference sequence). The CDR3 totals 16 residues. V dropped 5 bases and J dropped 0; count of bases not matched to a gene: 8. DNA of the CDR3: TGTGCCAGCAGTCCTCAGGGGGCGCAGGCTAACTATGGCTACACCTTC. Its protein is CASSPQGAQANYGYTF.

This clone was seen just once. The chain employs TRBV13 and TRBJ1-2, with 9 bases lining up with TRBD1. The J segment lost 8 bases and the V segment lost 0 bases, leaving 4 bases of the junction unmatched. Germline CDR1 reads PRHDT; CDR2 reads FYEKMQ (reference sequence). CDR3 length: 14 amino acids. This chain's CDR3 is CASSLGLGQGGYTF. The CDR3 nucleotides read TGTGCCAGCAGCTTAGGCCTGGGACAGGGCGGCTACACCTTC.

The gene calls are TRBV4-2 and TRBJ1-1; a possible D gene is TRBD1 (5 bases). Trimming took 0 bases from V and 4 from J, leaving 21 bases between them. Germline V gives CDR1 LGHNA, CDR2 YNFKEQ. This CDR3 is 18 amino acids long. CDR3 sequence (DNA): TGTGCCAGCAGCCAAGAGGTAGGGGAATTGATGGGAGCCACTGAAGCTTTCTTT. Protein sequence: CASSQEVGELMGATEAFF.

The chain uses TRBV5-6 and TRBJ1-1; 8 nucleotides match TRBD1. The germline V gene encodes CDR1 SGHDT and CDR2 YYEEEE. The J segment lost 0 bases and the V segment lost 4 bases, leaving 5 bases of the junction unmatched. The CDR3 has 15 amino acids. CDR3 residues: CASSGTGELNTEAFF. Here the CDR3 DNA reads TGTGCCAGCAGCGGGACAGGAGAGTTGAACACTGAAGCTTTCTTT.

The CDR3 protein is CSARQGPNTEAFF. The CDR3 DNA follows: TGCAGCGCTCGACAAGGGCCGAACACTGAAGCTTTCTTT. V usage is TRBV29-1 and J usage is TRBJ1-1; D is unresolved. Germline assignment: CDR1 SQVTM and CDR2 ANQGSEA. The CDR3 consists of 13 residues. The ends were cut back, 7 bases at V and 1 base at J, with 13 bases in the middle.

The gene calls are TRBV19 and TRBJ1-4; tentative D call: TRBD1 (6 bases). The V gene's germline CDR1 is LNHDA and CDR2 SQIVND (reference sequence). Trimming stripped 5 bases from V and 8 bases from J, with 12 bases between. This CDR3 is built from 13 residues. The CDR3 protein is CASSAQGREKLFF. CDR3 nucleotides: TGTGCCAGTAGTGCTCAGGGGAGGGAAAAACTGTTTTTT.

This clone was recorded once. This rearrangement joins TRBV6-5 to TRBJ1-4; D remains unclear. V lost 0 bases, J lost 5 bases, and 7 bases lay in between. Germline V gene lookup returns CDR1 MNHEY and CDR2 SVGAGI. The length of the CDR3 is 14 residues. In nucleotides, the CDR3 is TGTGCCAGCAGTTACTCGAGCGGGAATGAAAAACTGTTTTTT. Translated: CASSYSSGNEKLFF.

The chain couples TRBV5-1 to TRBJ2-7; D might be TRBD2 (5 bases). Germline V lookup: CDR1 SGHRS, CDR2 YFSETQ. With 4 bases removed from V and 1 base from J, the gap between germline ends came to 15 bases. This CDR3 is built from 15 residues. CDR3 DNA: TGCGCCAGCAGCCCGTCTGGACTGTTATCCTACGAGCAGTACTTC. It translates to CASSPSGLLSYEQYF.

The V gene is TRBV9, the J gene TRBJ1-4; 8 bases map to TRBD1. CDR1 SGDLS and CDR2 YYNGEE come from the germline V gene. The CDR3 consists of 15 residues. Trimming took 0 bases from V and 4 from J; bases not matched to a gene: 2. The CDR3 sequence: CASSVDRGDNEKLFF. The CDR3 DNA reads as TGTGCCAGCAGCGTAGACAGGGGGGATAATGAAAAACTGTTTTTT. The full variable domain, in which reference TRBV9 and TRBJ1-4 provide the parts outside the CDR3, is DSGVTQTPKHLITATGQRVTLRCSPRSGDLSVYWYQQSLDQGLQFLIQYYNGEERAKGNILERFSAQQFPDLHSELNLSSLELGDSALYFCASSVDRGDNEKLFFGSGTQLSVL.

The gene calls are TRBV19 and TRBJ2-1, with a tentative D call TRBD1 (7 bases). The CDR3 consists of 13 residues. Germline-derived CDR1 and CDR2 are LNHDA and SQIVND (reference sequence). Trimming took off 4 bases at V and 9 bases at J, with 13 bases between the two ends. The CDR3 DNA sequence: TGTGCCAGTAGTACGAACCAGGGGGGTGAGCAGTTCTTC. Its protein product is CASSTNQGGEQFF. The full variable domain, with the rest looked up from reference TRBV19 and TRBJ2-1, is DGGITQSPKYLFRKEGQNVTLSCEQNLNHDAMYWYRQDPGQGLRLIYYSQIVNDFQKGDIAEGYSVSREKKESFPLTVTSAQKNPTAFYLCASSTNQGGEQFFGPGTRLTVL.

This clone turned up a few times. The genes are TRBV9 and TRBJ2-3; 12 nucleotides match TRBD2. Unmatched junction bases numbered 7, after V lost 3 bases and J lost 2 bases. The CDR3 runs 17 residues. Germline V gives CDR1 SGDLS, CDR2 YYNGEE. Here the CDR3 reads CASSAGASGGATDTQYF. CDR3 nucleotides: TGTGCCAGCAGCGCGGGGGCTAGCGGGGGGGCCACAGATACGCAGTATTTT. The whole variable domain, filled in from reference TRBV9 and TRBJ2-3, reads DSGVTQTPKHLITATGQRVTLRCSPRSGDLSVYWYQQSLDQGLQFLIQYYNGEERAKGNILERFSAQQFPDLHSELNLSSLELGDSALYFCASSAGASGGATDTQYFGPGTRLTVL.

The V call is TRBV15, the J call TRBJ1-5; 7 positions agree with TRBD1. This CDR3 is built from 14 residues. The ends lost 4 bases at V and 5 bases at J; junction bases unmatched: 5. Germline CDR1 LNHNV, CDR2 YYDKDF (reference sequence). The CDR3 region is CATSTGTEYQPQHF. In DNA form, the CDR3 reads TGTGCCACCAGCACCGGGACAGAATATCAGCCCCAGCATTTT.

V and J are TRBV18 and TRBJ1-1; TRBD1 is a possible D gene (5 bases). This CDR3 comprises 14 residues. Germline-derived CDR1 and CDR2 are KGHSH and LQKENI. Trimming stripped 5 bases from V and 4 bases from J, with 14 bases between. The DNA for the CDR3 is TGTGCCAGCTCAGGGGACGGTCGGAGCACTGAAGCTTTCTTT. Encoded protein: CASSGDGRSTEAFF.

This clone came up a few times. The rearrangement links TRBV9 to TRBJ1-5; the D gene is possibly TRBD1 (6 bases). Germline-derived CDR1 and CDR2 are SGDLS and YYNGEE. V was shortened by 3 bases and J by 5 bases, with 12 bases between the two germline ends. The CDR3 is 14 amino acids. CDR3 amino acids: CASSEGTQYQPQHF. In DNA, the CDR3 is TGTGCCAGCAGCGAAGGGACACAGTATCAGCCCCAGCATTTT. The whole variable domain, filled in from reference TRBV9 and TRBJ1-5, reads DSGVTQTPKHLITATGQRVTLRCSPRSGDLSVYWYQQSLDQGLQFLIQYYNGEERAKGNILERFSAQQFPDLHSELNLSSLELGDSALYFCASSEGTQYQPQHFGDGTRLSIL.

The chain couples TRBV2 to TRBJ2-5, with a weak D call TRBD2 (5 bases). Germline loops: CDR1 SNHLY, CDR2 FYNNEI. V lost 4 bases to trimming and J lost 5 bases, with 14 bases between them. The CDR3 contains 14 residues. The CDR3 spells CASSARAPWETQYF. As DNA, the CDR3 is TGTGCCAGCAGTGCGCGGGCACCCTGGGAGACCCAGTACTTC.

The chain couples TRBV6-1 to TRBJ2-7, with 8 bases fitting TRBD1. The CDR3 loop spans 14 amino acids. J lost 3 bases, V lost 6 bases, and 7 bases had no gene match. Looked up from germline, CDR1 is MNHNS and CDR2 is SASEGT. The chain's CDR3 is CASRPGQVNYEQYF. The DNA for the CDR3 is TGTGCCAGCAGACCGGGACAGGTAAACTACGAGCAGTACTTC.

V and J are TRBV9 and TRBJ1-5; D might be TRBD1 (6 bases). V lost 3 bases to trimming and J lost 2 bases, with 15 bases between them. Looked up from germline, CDR1 is SGDLS and CDR2 is YYNGEE. This CDR3 has 16 residues. Here the CDR3 reads CASSDGIRGGNQPQHF. CDR3 bases: TGTGCCAGCAGCGACGGAATCAGGGGAGGCAATCAGCCCCAGCATTTT. The variable domain in full, completed from reference TRBV9 and TRBJ1-5, reads DSGVTQTPKHLITATGQRVTLRCSPRSGDLSVYWYQQSLDQGLQFLIQYYNGEERAKGNILERFSAQQFPDLHSELNLSSLELGDSALYFCASSDGIRGGNQPQHFGDGTRLSIL.

CDR3 residues: CASAVGGGTDTQYF. The CDR3 DNA reads as TGTGCCAGTGCCGTGGGGGGAGGCACAGATACGCAGTATTTT. The rearrangement joins TRBV19 to TRBJ2-3, with a weak D call TRBD2 (6 bases). Per germline, CDR1 LNHDA and CDR2 SQIVND (reference sequence). There are 14 residues in the CDR3. V lost 8 bases to trimming and J lost 1 base, with 13 bases between them. The entire variable domain, with the rest obtained from reference TRBV19 and TRBJ2-3, is as follows: DGGITQSPKYLFRKEGQNVTLSCEQNLNHDAMYWYRQDPGQGLRLIYYSQIVNDFQKGDIAEGYSVSREKKESFPLTVTSAQKNPTAFYLCASAVGGGTDTQYFGPGTRLTVL.

This clone was counted a single time. CDR3 bases: TGTGCCAGCTCACCACCGATACAGCCGCAGGCCTACGAGCAGTACTTC. It specifies CASSPPIQPQAYEQYF. The rearrangement joins TRBV18 to TRBJ2-7, with D uncertain. Germline V gene data show CDR1 as KGHSH and CDR2 as LQKENI. The CDR3 loop spans 16 amino acids. V was trimmed by 0 bases and J by 2 bases, leaving 14 bases between them.

The rearrangement uses TRBV9 and TRBJ2-3; D unclear. From germline, CDR1 is SGDLS and CDR2 YYNGEE. The CDR3 consists of 16 residues. The V end lost 0 bases, the J end lost 1 base, and 12 bases lay between the germline ends. CDR3 coding DNA: TGTGCCAGCAGCGTAGGCAGTTCGCGAGGCACAGATACGCAGTATTTT. This encodes CASSVGSSRGTDTQYF.

The gene calls are TRBV7-2 and TRBJ2-5; no firm D call. The CDR3 length is 12 residues. V was cut by 3 bases and J by 2 bases, with 4 bases left in between. The germline V gene encodes CDR1 SGHTA and CDR2 FQGNSA. The CDR3 protein is CASSFGQETQYF. CDR3 DNA sequence: TGTGCCAGCAGCTTCGGACAAGAGACCCAGTACTTC. Based on the CDR3 plus reference TRBV7-2 and TRBJ2-5, the full variable domain is GAGVSQSPSNKVTEKGKDVELRCDPISGHTALYWYRQSLGQGLEFLIYFQGNSAPDKSGLPSDRFSAERTGGSVSTLTIQRTQQEDSAVYLCASSFGQETQYFGPGTRLLVL.

V gene TRBV28 combines with J gene TRBJ1-4; D unresolved. This CDR3 has 14 amino acids. Trimming took off 7 bases at V and 7 bases at J, with 16 bases between the two ends. CDR1 is MDHEN and CDR2 is SYDVKM in the germline V gene. The CDR3 protein is CASTKTRGPEKLFF. In nucleotides, the CDR3 is TGTGCCAGCACCAAAACCCGAGGTCCTGAAAAACTGTTTTTT.

The chain carries TRBV6-5 and TRBJ1-6; possible D gene TRBD1, 5 bases. Germline loops: CDR1 MNHEY, CDR2 SVGAGI. Trimming cost V 8 bases and J 7 bases, with 9 bases left between them. The CDR3 extends over 12 amino acids. The CDR3 DNA sequence: TGTGCCAGCGGGCAGGGAAATTCACCCCTCCACTTT. Amino acid sequence: CASGQGNSPLHF.

This chain uses TRBV5-1 with TRBJ2-5; D gene ambiguous. Trimming shortened V by 0 bases and J by 5 bases, and 14 bases separated the two germline ends. The germline CDR1 and CDR2 sequences are SGHRS and YFSETQ. The CDR3 consists of 15 residues. The CDR3 nucleotides are TGCGCCAGCAGCTTGGGAGGCCCCGACGGGGAGACCCAGTACTTC. This codes for CASSLGGPDGETQYF.

This chain joins TRBV15 and TRBJ2-1; D may be TRBD2 (7 bases). This CDR3 has 16 residues. V gave up 1 base and J gave up 5 bases, with 15 bases separating them. The germline CDR1 and CDR2 sequences are LNHNV and YYDKDF (reference sequence). As DNA, the CDR3 is TGTGCCACCAGCAGAGGGAGGGGGGGCCTAAACAATGAGCAGTTCTTC. Residues: CATSRGRGGLNNEQFF.

This clone was seen a handful of times. J is TRBJ1-6 and V is TRBV6-5, with unresolved D. The CDR3 has 15 amino acids. The V and J ends lost 0 bases and 7 bases respectively, with 10 bases between them. Looked up from germline, CDR1 is MNHEY and CDR2 is SVGAGI. Written as DNA, the CDR3 is TGTGCCAGCAGTTACTCGAGGTGGCGGAATTCACCCCTCCACTTT. As protein: CASSYSRWRNSPLHF.

The V and J genes are TRBV5-8 and TRBJ1-5; D perhaps matches TRBD1 (6 bases). Looked up from germline, CDR1 is SGHTS and CDR2 is YDEGEE. The CDR3 is 15 amino acids. The V end lost 4 bases, the J end lost 1 base, and 12 bases lay between the germline ends. The CDR3 DNA sequence: TGTGCCAGCAGCCCAGGGGTGTTAAGCAATCAGCCCCAGCATTTT. Translation: CASSPGVLSNQPQHF.

The rearrangement links TRBV5-4 to TRBJ2-1; D might be TRBD1 (6 bases). Trimming took 4 bases from V and 1 from J, leaving 12 bases between them. In germline, CDR1 is SGHNT, CDR2 YYREEE (reference sequence). The CDR3 is 15 residues long. The CDR3 spells CASSEYRESYNEQFF. The CDR3 coding sequence is TGTGCCAGCAGCGAGTACAGGGAATCCTACAATGAGCAGTTCTTC.

The chain couples TRBV15 to TRBJ2-7; D possibly corresponds to TRBD2 (5 bases). The CDR3 is 15 residues long. Germline loops: CDR1 LNHNV, CDR2 YYDKDF (reference sequence). V lost 5 bases, J lost 2 bases, and 16 bases lay in between. The CDR3 is CATSGPLTGTYEQYF. CDR3 sequence (DNA): TGTGCCACCAGCGGACCCTTAACGGGGACCTACGAGCAGTACTTC.